This TCR beta chain was sequenced in a study of sequential checkpoint blockade in melanoma. Study information: About 90 pretreatment tumor DNA samples were TCRβ immunosequenced. Matched biopsies came pretreatment and at week 13 for 20 to 25 patients. Broader study findings: In arm A, pretreatment tumor clonality was associated with response. About 30 times likelier clinical benefit followed increased tumor T-cell fraction and clonality.

Treatment denoted: randomized to nivolumab then ipilimumab (arm A) or the reverse (arm B). V was pared by 6 bases and J by 1 base, with 12 bases between. Germline CDR1 and CDR2: MNHGY and SAAAGT. CDR3 length equals 14 residues. In this sample, this clone turned up a few times. Its specificity is not known. Method: immunoSEQ multiplex PCR; TCRdb's copy keeps in-frame clones and lacks some. The data hold about 3,300 clones, with roughly a quarter observed a single time. The J gene is TRBJ1-1, the V gene TRBV6-8; D unresolved. Sequencing was performed on tumor tissue (inferred from file names), taken from a patient given nivolumab and ipilimumab in sequence. This sequence was found in a human donor with melanoma. This chain's CDR3 is CASRPWAENTEAFF. The CDR3 nucleotides are TGTGCCAGCAGGCCCTGGGCCGAGAACACTGAAGCTTTCTTT.